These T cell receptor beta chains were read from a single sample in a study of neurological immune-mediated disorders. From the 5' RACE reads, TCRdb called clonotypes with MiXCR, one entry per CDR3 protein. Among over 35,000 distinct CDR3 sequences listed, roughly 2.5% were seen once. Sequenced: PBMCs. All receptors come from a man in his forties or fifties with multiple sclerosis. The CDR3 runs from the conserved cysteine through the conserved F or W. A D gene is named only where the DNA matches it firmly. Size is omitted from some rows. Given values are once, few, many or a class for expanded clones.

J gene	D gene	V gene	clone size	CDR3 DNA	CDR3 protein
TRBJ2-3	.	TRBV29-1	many	TGCAGCGTTGAAGATTATACGCAGTATTTT	CSVEDYTQYF
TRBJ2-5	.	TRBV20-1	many	TGCAGTGCTAGAGAGCCGGGACGGGAACAAGAGACCCAGTACTTC	CSAREPGREQETQYF
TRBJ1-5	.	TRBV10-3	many	TGTGCCATCAGTGAGTCCCTGGACAGTATCAATCAGCCCCAGCATTTT	CAISESLDSINQPQHF
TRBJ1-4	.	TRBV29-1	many	TGCAGCGTTGTGGATCGGGTTAATGAAAAACTGTTTTTT	CSVVDRVNEKLFF
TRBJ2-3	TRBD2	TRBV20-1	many	TGCAGTGCTATCGCGGGGGGGCCTAAGGATACGCAGTATTTT	CSAIAGGPKDTQYF
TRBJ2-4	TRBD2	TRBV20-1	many	TGCAGTGCTAGTGAAGCGGGGGGAGCCAAAAACATTCAGTACTTC	CSASEAGGAKNIQYF
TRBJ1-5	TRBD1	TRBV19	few	TGTGCCAGTAGACCCCGGACAGGGGTCAATCAGCCCCAGAATTTT	CASRPRTGVNQPQNF
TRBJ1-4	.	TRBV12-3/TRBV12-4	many	TGTGCCAGCAGACCGACAGGAGGCGAAAAACTGTTTTTT	CASRPTGGEKLFF
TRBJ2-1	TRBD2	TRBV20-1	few	TGCAGTGCTAGAGTGGCTAGCGGGGGGGCTGGAAGCTCCTACAATGAGCAGTTCTTC	CSARVASGGAGSSYNEQFF
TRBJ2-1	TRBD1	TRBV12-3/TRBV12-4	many	TGTGCCAGCAGAGAGGGACAGGGGACGTACAATGAGCAGTTCTTC	CASREGQGTYNEQFF
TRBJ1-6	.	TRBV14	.	TGTGCCAGCAGCCATGGGGTTTCACCCCTCAACTTT	CASSHGVSPLNF
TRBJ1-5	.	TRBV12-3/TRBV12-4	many	TGTGCCAGCAGTTTCACTGCGGACCAGCCCCAGCATTTT	CASSFTADQPQHF
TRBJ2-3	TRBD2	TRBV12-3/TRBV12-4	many	TGTGCCAGCAGTCTAGCGGGGGGATACACAGATACGCAGTATTTT	CASSLAGGYTDTQYF
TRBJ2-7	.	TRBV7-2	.	TGTGCCAACAGCCCAGGGCCCCTTAGGGAGCAGTACTTC	CANSPGPLREQYF
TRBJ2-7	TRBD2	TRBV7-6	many	TGTGCCAGCAGCAGGACTAGCGGGTACGAGCAGTACTTC	CASSRTSGYEQYF
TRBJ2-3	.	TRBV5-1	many	TGCGCCAGCAGCTTGGGAGGGGTCGATACGCAGTATTTT	CASSLGGVDTQYF
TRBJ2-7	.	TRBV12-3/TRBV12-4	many	TGTGCCAGCAGCCACCGAACGGGCGAGCAGTACTTC	CASSHRTGEQYF
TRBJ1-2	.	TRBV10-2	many	TGCGCCAGCAGTGGTTTTCGGGACTATGGCTACACCTTC	CASSGFRDYGYTF
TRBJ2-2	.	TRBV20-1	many	TGCAGTGTTAAAGGCGGGGCGAATATTAACACCGGGGAGCTGTTTTTT	CSVKGGANINTGELFF
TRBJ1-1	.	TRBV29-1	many	TGCAGCGTTGAATCTACCGCGAACACTGAAGCTTTCTTT	CSVESTANTEAFF
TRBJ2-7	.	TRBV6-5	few	TGTGCCAGCAGCTCACAGGGAGCGAAGTACTTC	CASSSQGAKYF
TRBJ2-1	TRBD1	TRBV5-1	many	TGCGCCAGCAGCTCCAAGAACAGGGGACCCTCCTACAATGAGCAGTTCTTC	CASSSKNRGPSYNEQFF
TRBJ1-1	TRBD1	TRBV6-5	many	TGTGCCAGCAGTCTGGGACAGGGGACCACTGAAGCTTTCTTT	CASSLGQGTTEAFF
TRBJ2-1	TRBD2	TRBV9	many	TGTGCCAGCAGCGTAGGACGGGGGGATGAGCAGTTCTTC	CASSVGRGDEQFF
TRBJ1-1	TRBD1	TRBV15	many	TGTGCCACCAGCAGAGATAGGGGGAGGGGGCGTATGAACACTGAAGCTTTCTTT	CATSRDRGRGRMNTEAFF
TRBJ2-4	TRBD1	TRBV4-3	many	TGCGCCAGCAGCCAAGATTGGGGACAGCCCGGGTTCTTC	CASSQDWGQPGFF
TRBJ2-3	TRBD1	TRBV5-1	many	TGCGCCAGCAGCCTAACAGGGGGTGGCACAGATACGCAGTATTTT	CASSLTGGGTDTQYF
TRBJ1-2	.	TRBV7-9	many	TGTGCCAGCAGCTTAGAGGCCGCGGGCAGCTATGGCTACACCTTC	CASSLEAAGSYGYTF
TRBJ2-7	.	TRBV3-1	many	TGTGCCAGCAGCCTGCTCACTCAGAACTTACCCTACGAGCAGTACTTC	CASSLLTQNLPYEQYF
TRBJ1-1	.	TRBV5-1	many	TGCGCCAGCAGCTTGGAGCCGGAACTTATGAACACTGAAGCTTTCTTT	CASSLEPELMNTEAFF
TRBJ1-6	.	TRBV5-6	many	TGTGCCAGCAGCTTTGATCTGAATTCACCCCTCCACTTT	CASSFDLNSPLHF
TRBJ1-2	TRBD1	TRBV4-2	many	TGTGCCAGCAGCCTCCGGACAGGGGGGAACTATGGCTACACCTTC	CASSLRTGGNYGYTF
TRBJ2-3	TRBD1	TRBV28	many	TGTGCCAGCAGTTCGCCACAGGGGGCTGGGGCAGATACGCAGTATTTT	CASSSPQGAGADTQYF
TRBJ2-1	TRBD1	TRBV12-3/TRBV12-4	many	TGTGCCAGCACCGAGACAGGGAACAATGAGCAGTTCTTC	CASTETGNNEQFF
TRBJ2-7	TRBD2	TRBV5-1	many	TGCGCCAGCAGCTTGACTAGCGATAGATACGAGCAGTACTTC	CASSLTSDRYEQYF
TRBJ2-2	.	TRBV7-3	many	TGTGCCAGCAGCGACGGGTACACCGGGGAGCTGTTTTTT	CASSDGYTGELFF
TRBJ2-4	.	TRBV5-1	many	TGCGCCTTCTCCCCGGTGAAGCGGGAAAACATTCAGTACTTC	CAFSPVKRENIQYF